This paragraph reports one TCR beta chain. Antigen specificity is unknown. With 60 Vbeta and 13 Jbeta primers, the PCR was carried out. Assay used: immunoSEQ multiplex PCR; TCRdb lists only in-frame clones, some missing. The sample totals 75,000 to 95,000 clones. This sample is part of a study of cytomegalovirus exposure and HLA in healthy donors. Whole-study findings and limits: In most subjects, TCR beta sequences reportedly gave accurate predictions of HLA-A and HLA-B alleles. Segments of the TCR beta V type were, in most cases, productive about 87% or about 30% of the time in an earlier analysis.

The V gene end was trimmed by 3 bases and the J gene end by 0 bases; junction bases not matched to a gene: 14. This CDR3 is 19 amino acids long. Germline V gene lookup returns CDR1 KGHSH and CDR2 LQKENI. This sequence joins TRBV18 and TRBJ1-1; 9 nucleotides align to TRBD1. The specimen was PBMCs. The origin of this receptor is a man between 25 and 39 years old in good health and CMV-seronegative. The CDR3 spells CASSPWDRDMRKLNTEAFF. CDR3 nucleotide sequence: TGTGCCAGCTCACCCTGGGACAGGGATATGAGAAAACTGAACACTGAAGCTTTCTTT.